This is a list of T cell receptor beta chains from one sample in a study of radiotherapy plus CTLA-4 blockade in lung cancer. TCRdb's copy holds only in-frame clones and misses some; the assay was immunoSEQ multiplex PCR. The sample includes tens of thousands of clones, 77% of them seen just once. The sequencing used peripheral blood, collected from a patient treated with radiotherapy plus ipilimumab. All receptors come from a human donor with non-small cell lung cancer whose response to radiotherapy plus ipilimumab could not be evaluated. Each CDR3 is given with its conserved first and last residue.

j_gene: TRBJ2-7
v_gene: TRBV5-1
CDR3aa: CASSSGTGQFNPAYEQYF

j_gene: TRBJ1-2
v_gene: TRBV14
CDR3aa: CASSPGRLNYGYTF

j_gene: TRBJ2-4
v_gene: TRBV27
CDR3aa: CASSPWAQAKNIQYF

j_gene: TRBJ1-6
v_gene: TRBV28
CDR3aa: CASSSGQGTSPLHF

j_gene: TRBJ2-1
v_gene: TRBV7-9
CDR3aa: CASGPAYNNEQFF

j_gene: TRBJ1-1
v_gene: TRBV6-5
CDR3aa: CASKPGQGNTEAFF

j_gene: TRBJ2-3
v_gene: TRBV28
CDR3aa: CASSSRTGLRTDTQYF

j_gene: TRBJ2-1
v_gene: TRBV6-5
CDR3aa: CASSYSGQYVEQFF

j_gene: TRBJ1-3
v_gene: TRBV7-2
CDR3aa: CASSLAQGAGGNTIYF

j_gene: TRBJ1-2
v_gene: TRBV27
CDR3aa: CASSLAGQGYPGGYTF

j_gene: TRBJ1-2
v_gene: TRBV28
CDR3aa: CASSGQPYGYTF

j_gene: TRBJ2-5
v_gene: TRBV7-2
CDR3aa: CASSSGLQETQYF

j_gene: TRBJ1-2
v_gene: TRBV7-9
CDR3aa: CASSRGQHPYGYTF

j_gene: TRBJ2-5
v_gene: TRBV7-8
CDR3aa: CASSLQGQGGETQYF

j_gene: TRBJ1-1
v_gene: TRBV5-1
CDR3aa: CASSPTLTGNTEAFF

j_gene: TRBJ2-1
v_gene: TRBV29-1
CDR3aa: CSVDGLPHSYNEQFF

j_gene: TRBJ2-5
v_gene: TRBV5-1
CDR3aa: CASSLGTSGGETQYF

j_gene: TRBJ2-5
v_gene: TRBV7-2
CDR3aa: CASSSGTSGFQETQYF

j_gene: TRBJ1-1
v_gene: TRBV28
CDR3aa: CASSLGRSEAFF

j_gene: TRBJ1-1
v_gene: TRBV28
CDR3aa: CASTRTFGVTEAFF

j_gene: TRBJ2-7
v_gene: TRBV2
CDR3aa: CASSPGGWEQYF

j_gene: TRBJ2-2
v_gene: TRBV27
CDR3aa: CASSSSGRTNTGELFF

j_gene: TRBJ2-1
v_gene: TRBV2
CDR3aa: CASSDPSGNEQFF

j_gene: TRBJ2-7
v_gene: TRBV2
CDR3aa: CASPGPGTRQYF

j_gene: TRBJ2-1
v_gene: TRBV7-9
CDR3aa: CASSPPGGRDEQFF

j_gene: TRBJ2-2
v_gene: TRBV28
CDR3aa: CASSLAYPTGELFF

j_gene: TRBJ1-5
v_gene: TRBV19
CDR3aa: CARPAGDLNQPQHF

j_gene: TRBJ1-1
v_gene: TRBV18
CDR3aa: CASSIQGWTEAFF

j_gene: TRBJ1-6
v_gene: TRBV7-9
CDR3aa: CASSSNRGSYNSPLHF

j_gene: TRBJ1-3
v_gene: TRBV29-1
CDR3aa: CSVEGGGRGFAGNTIYF

j_gene: TRBJ2-5
v_gene: TRBV19
CDR3aa: CASSTPGGPEGETQYF